A single sample is the source of the 11 T cell receptor beta chains below, sequenced in a study of blood T cell repertoires in COVID-19 (dated by TCRdb to 2020 to 2021). Receptors were amplified or captured by the immunoSEQ multiplex PCR assay. Held by TCRdb, this immuneACCESS table contains in-frame sequences only and omits some clones. Under half of the omission traces to an unresolved V gene where checked; the cause of the rest is unknown. Recorded for this sample are 88,000 or so clones; 85% of them occurred a single time. Around 4% of the sample is taken by the ten largest. The specimen was peripheral blood. The receptors stem from a man in his 60s with acute or convalescent COVID-19.

V and J are TRBV7-2 and TRBJ1-5; the D gene is possibly TRBD1 (6 bases). The CDR3 totals 12 residues. Trimming cost V 1 base and J 9 bases, with 7 bases left between them. Germline CDR1 reads SGHTA; CDR2 reads FQGNSA. In DNA form, the CDR3 reads TGTGCCAGCAGCTTAGAAGGGGGGCCCCAGCATTTT. It translates to CASSLEGGPQHF. The whole variable domain, filled in from reference TRBV7-2 and TRBJ1-5, reads GAGVSQSPSNKVTEKGKDVELRCDPISGHTALYWYRQSLGQGLEFLIYFQGNSAPDKSGLPSDRFSAERTGGSVSTLTIQRTQQEDSAVYLCASSLEGGPQHFGDGTRLSIL.

The chain has TRBV3-1 (or the pseudogene TRBV3-2) and TRBJ2-7; 8 bases align to TRBD2. Germline loops: CDR1 LGHDT, CDR2 YNNKEL (reference sequence). V was pared by 8 bases and J by 4 bases, with 4 bases of the junction left unmatched. The CDR3 consists of 12 residues. CDR3 in DNA: TGTGCCAGCCACGGGGGGGGATACGAGCAGTACTTC. It encodes CASHGGGYEQYF.

The chain has TRBV21-1 and TRBJ2-1; TRBD1, as called in the table, went unchecked against the DNA. TRBV21-1 is classified as a pseudogene. The CDR3 has 14 residues. CDR3 nucleotides: TGTGCCAGCGACAGGCCTTCCCCCAATTCTGAGCAGTTCTTC. It translates to CASDRPSPNSEQFF.

This clone has a count of ten or more. This rearrangement joins TRBV6-6 to TRBJ1-5; 10 positions match TRBD1. Germline assignment: CDR1 MNHNY and CDR2 SVGAGI (reference sequence). The CDR3 length is 18 residues. J was trimmed by 2 bases and V by 5 bases; bases with no gene match: 12. The CDR3 is CASSPHRQGAIGNQPQHF. CDR3 in DNA: TGTGCCAGCAGTCCACACAGACAGGGGGCGATCGGCAATCAGCCCCAGCATTTT.

The gene calls are TRBV7-2 and TRBJ1-1; 10 nucleotides agree with TRBD1. J lost 5 bases, V lost 4 bases, and 10 bases had no gene match. This CDR3 is built from 16 residues. Per the germline V gene, CDR1 is SGHTA and CDR2 is FQGNSA. The CDR3 spells CASSSRTGGGGTEAFF. The CDR3 nucleotides are TGTGCCAGCAGCTCGCGGACAGGGGGAGGGGGAACTGAAGCTTTCTTT.

The rearrangement uses TRBV7-2 and TRBJ2-7, with 11 bases matching TRBD2. The ends lost 5 bases at V and 2 bases at J; junction bases unmatched: 5. The V gene's germline CDR1 is SGHTA and CDR2 FQGNSA. The CDR3 extends over 15 amino acids. As DNA, the CDR3 is TGTGCCAGCAGCCTACGTAGCGGGGGGGCCTACGAGCAGTACTTC. Its protein product is CASSLRSGGAYEQYF.

In DNA, the CDR3 is TGTGCCAGCAGCCCCACTACGAGACACCCCGAGGGTGGGGAGCTGTTTTTT. This translates into CASSPTTRHPEGGELFF. The genes are TRBV7-9 and TRBJ2-2; TRBD2 is a possible D gene (5 bases). V gave up 5 bases and J gave up 8 bases, with 24 bases separating them. This CDR3 contains 17 residues. Germline values: CDR1 SEHNR, CDR2 FQNEAQ (reference sequence).

This clone appeared a few times. J is TRBJ2-1 and V is TRBV27; 7 bases match TRBD1. Germline V gene lookup returns CDR1 MNHEY and CDR2 SMNVEV (reference sequence). V shed 6 bases and J 4 bases; nucleotides not matched to a gene: 9. This CDR3 region has 15 residues. CDR3 loop: CASRSDRANYNEQFF. The CDR3 DNA follows: TGTGCCAGCAGGTCTGACAGGGCTAATTACAATGAGCAGTTCTTC.

The CDR3 region is CASHRGQETQYF. The CDR3 DNA reads TGTGCCAGCCATAGGGGTCAAGAGACCCAGTACTTC. The chain employs TRBV25-1 and TRBJ2-5, with D tentatively TRBD1 (5 bases). Germline CDR1 and CDR2: MGHDK and SYGVNS. CDR3 length equals 12 residues. Trimming took 8 bases from V and 2 from J, leaving 9 bases between them.

This rearrangement joins TRBV3-1 (or the pseudogene TRBV3-2) to TRBJ2-7; D possibly corresponds to TRBD2 (6 bases). There are 13 residues in the CDR3. Trimming stripped 7 bases from V and 3 bases from J, with 13 bases between. Germline CDR1 and CDR2: LGHDT and YNNKEL (reference sequence). This CDR3 is CASTLAGIYEQYF. CDR3 sequence (DNA): TGTGCCAGCACCCTCGCGGGAATCTACGAGCAGTACTTC.

The gene calls are TRBV6-5 and TRBJ1-1; D is unclear. The V gene's germline CDR1 is MNHEY and CDR2 SVGAGI. Trimming stripped 7 bases from V and 4 bases from J, with 13 bases between. The CDR3 is made up of 13 amino acids. In nucleotides, the CDR3 is TGTGCCAGCATCACGGCGACGGGCACTGAAGCTTTCTTT. Translating gives CASITATGTEAFF.